These T cell receptor beta chains were read from a single sample in a study of regulatory T cells in long-lasting Graves disease. TCRdb re-called the multiplex PCR reads with MiXCR, one entry per CDR3 protein. The sample includes about 520,000 distinct CDR3 sequences, around 12% of them seen just once. The same specimen was also included in a second study, on T cells in Graves' hyperthyroidism and ophthalmopathy.

The sequenced sample was peripheral blood mononuclear cells (PBMCs), obtained at new diagnosis, from a patient treated with antithyroid drugs. These receptors all come from a woman aged 30 to 39 with Graves disease. Both conserved end residues are part of each CDR3. D genes are given only for firm matches.

v_call	d_call	cdr3_length	j_call	cdr3_aa
TRBV29-1	.	16	TRBJ2-2	CSVELASSWNTGELFF
TRBV11-1	.	14	TRBJ1-1	CASSANSDSLEAFF
TRBV7-2	.	15	TRBJ2-3	CASSPWRGGGDTQYF
TRBV2	TRBD2	16	TRBJ2-1	CASSDSLAGVLSEQFF
TRBV12-3/TRBV12-4	.	13	TRBJ1-1	CASSLDSVAEAFF
TRBV7-2	TRBD2	12	TRBJ2-3	CASSPLGTRQYF
TRBV29-1	TRBD1	13	TRBJ2-2	CSVGDRNTGELFF
TRBV10-1	.	13	TRBJ2-2	CASSEWLGGELFF
TRBV5-1	.	16	TRBJ2-2	CASSLADGLNTGELFF
TRBV7-6	.	16	TRBJ1-2	CASSLWPFPASYGYTF
TRBV6-2/TRBV6-3	.	12	TRBJ2-3	CVSRQAGDTQYF
TRBV20-1	.	15	TRBJ2-1	CSATRDSNKNNEQFF
TRBV9	.	14	TRBJ2-7	CASSATDSTYEQYF
TRBV29-1	.	14	TRBJ2-1	CSVVRAGGYNEQFF
TRBV3-1	.	12	TRBJ1-2	CASSQGVKGYTF
TRBV12-3/TRBV12-4	.	11	TRBJ2-7	CASSQEFAQYF
TRBV3-1	TRBD1	16	TRBJ1-2	CASSQGKTGTHYGYTF
TRBV27	.	15	TRBJ2-2	CASRKGLPNTGELFF
TRBV9	TRBD1	15	TRBJ2-2	CASSPAGTAYGELFF
TRBV27	TRBD2	18	TRBJ2-2	CASSLRMGLALSTGELFF
TRBV28	TRBD1	14	TRBJ1-2	CASRPPGTAYGYTF
TRBV28	.	14	TRBJ1-4	CASSLGTIHEKLFF